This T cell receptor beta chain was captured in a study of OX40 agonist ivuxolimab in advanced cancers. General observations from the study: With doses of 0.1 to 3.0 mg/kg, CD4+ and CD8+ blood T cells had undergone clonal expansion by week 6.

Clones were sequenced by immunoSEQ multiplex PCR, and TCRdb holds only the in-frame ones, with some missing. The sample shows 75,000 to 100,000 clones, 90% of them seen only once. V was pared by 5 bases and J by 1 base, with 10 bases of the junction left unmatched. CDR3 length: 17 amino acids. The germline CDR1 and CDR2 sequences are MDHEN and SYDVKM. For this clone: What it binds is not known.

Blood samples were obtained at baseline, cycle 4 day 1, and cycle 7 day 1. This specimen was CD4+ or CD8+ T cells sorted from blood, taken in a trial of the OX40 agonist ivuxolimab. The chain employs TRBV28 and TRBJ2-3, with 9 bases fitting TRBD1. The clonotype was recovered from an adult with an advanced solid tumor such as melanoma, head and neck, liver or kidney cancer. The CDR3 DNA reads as TGTGCCAGCAGTCCCAACAGGGGGCCTAGGGGCACAGATACGCAGTATTTT. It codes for CASSPNRGPRGTDTQYF.